The text below deals with one T cell receptor (beta chain). The sample originates from a study of OX40 agonist ivuxolimab in advanced cancers. Study context: Two cutaneous melanoma patients and one hepatocellular carcinoma patient, three in all, had partial responses.

Germline loops: CDR1 MDHEN, CDR2 SYDVKM. The CDR3 loop spans 15 amino acids. V gave up 3 bases and J gave up 2 bases, with 14 bases separating them. Profiling relied on immunoSEQ multiplex PCR, and the TCRdb table lists in-frame clones only, not all of them. The sample carries tens of thousands of clones, 94% recorded once. The rearrangement uses TRBV28 and TRBJ2-7; D not certain. The sequence came from an adult with an advanced solid tumor such as melanoma, head and neck, liver or kidney cancer. The sequencing here drew on CD4+ or CD8+ T cells sorted from blood, taken in a trial of the OX40 agonist ivuxolimab. In DNA, the CDR3 is TGTGCCAGCAGTTTCTCTGATCAGACAACCTACGAGCAGTACTTC. Translated, it gives CASSFSDQTTYEQYF.